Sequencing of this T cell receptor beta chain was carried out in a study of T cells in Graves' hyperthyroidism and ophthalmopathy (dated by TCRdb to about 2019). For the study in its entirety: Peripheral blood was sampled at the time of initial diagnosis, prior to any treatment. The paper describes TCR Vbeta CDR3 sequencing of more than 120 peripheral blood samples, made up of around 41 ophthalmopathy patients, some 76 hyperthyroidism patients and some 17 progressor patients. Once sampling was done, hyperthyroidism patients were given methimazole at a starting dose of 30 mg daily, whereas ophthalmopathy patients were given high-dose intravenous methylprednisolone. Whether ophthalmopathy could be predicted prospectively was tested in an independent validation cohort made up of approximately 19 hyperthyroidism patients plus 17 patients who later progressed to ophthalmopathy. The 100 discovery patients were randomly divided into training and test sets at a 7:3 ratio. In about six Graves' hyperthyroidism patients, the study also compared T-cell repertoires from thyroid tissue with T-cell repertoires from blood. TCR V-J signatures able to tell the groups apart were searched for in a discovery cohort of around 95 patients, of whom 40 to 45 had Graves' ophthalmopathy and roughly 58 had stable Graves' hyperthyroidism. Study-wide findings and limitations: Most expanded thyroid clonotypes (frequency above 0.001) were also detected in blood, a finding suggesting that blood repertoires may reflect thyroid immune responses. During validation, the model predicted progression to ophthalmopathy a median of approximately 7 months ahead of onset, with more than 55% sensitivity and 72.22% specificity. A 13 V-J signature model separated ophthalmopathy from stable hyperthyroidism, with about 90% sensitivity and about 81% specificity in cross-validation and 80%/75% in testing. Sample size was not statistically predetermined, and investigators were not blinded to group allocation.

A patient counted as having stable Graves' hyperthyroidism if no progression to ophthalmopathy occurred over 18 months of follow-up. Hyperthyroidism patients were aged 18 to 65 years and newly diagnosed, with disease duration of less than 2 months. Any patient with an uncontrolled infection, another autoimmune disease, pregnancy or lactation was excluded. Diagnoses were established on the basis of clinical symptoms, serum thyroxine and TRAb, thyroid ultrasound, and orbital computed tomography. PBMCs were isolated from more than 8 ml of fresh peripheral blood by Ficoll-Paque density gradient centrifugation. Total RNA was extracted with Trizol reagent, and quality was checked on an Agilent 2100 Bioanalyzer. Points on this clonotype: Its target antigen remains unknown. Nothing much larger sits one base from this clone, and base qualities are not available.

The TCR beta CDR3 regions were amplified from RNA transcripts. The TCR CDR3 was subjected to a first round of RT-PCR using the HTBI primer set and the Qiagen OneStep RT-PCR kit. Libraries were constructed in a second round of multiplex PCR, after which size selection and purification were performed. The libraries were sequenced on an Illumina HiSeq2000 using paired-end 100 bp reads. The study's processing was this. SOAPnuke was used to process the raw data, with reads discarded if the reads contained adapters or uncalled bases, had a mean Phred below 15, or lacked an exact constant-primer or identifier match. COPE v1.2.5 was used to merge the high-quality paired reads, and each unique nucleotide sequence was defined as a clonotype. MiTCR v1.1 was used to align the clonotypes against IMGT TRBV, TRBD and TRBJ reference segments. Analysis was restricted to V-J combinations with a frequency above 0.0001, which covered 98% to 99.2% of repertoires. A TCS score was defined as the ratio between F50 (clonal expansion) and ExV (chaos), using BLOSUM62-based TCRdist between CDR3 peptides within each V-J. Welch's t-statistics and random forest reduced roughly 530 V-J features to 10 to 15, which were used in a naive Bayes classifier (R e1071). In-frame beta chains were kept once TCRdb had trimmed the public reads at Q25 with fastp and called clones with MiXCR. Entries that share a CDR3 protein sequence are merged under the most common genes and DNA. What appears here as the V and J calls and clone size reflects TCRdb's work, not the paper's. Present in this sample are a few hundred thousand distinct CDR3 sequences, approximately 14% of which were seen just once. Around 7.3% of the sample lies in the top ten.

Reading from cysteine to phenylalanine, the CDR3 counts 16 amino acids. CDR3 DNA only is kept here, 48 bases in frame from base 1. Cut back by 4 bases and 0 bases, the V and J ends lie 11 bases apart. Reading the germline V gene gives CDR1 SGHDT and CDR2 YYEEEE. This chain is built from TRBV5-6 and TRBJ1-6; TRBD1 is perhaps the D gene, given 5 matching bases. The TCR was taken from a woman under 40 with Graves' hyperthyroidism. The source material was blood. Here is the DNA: TGTGCCAGCAGCGTTCGGGGGAGCTCCTATAATTCACCCCTCCACTTT. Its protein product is CASSVRGSSYNSPLHF. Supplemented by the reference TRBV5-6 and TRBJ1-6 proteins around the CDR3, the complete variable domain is DAGVTQSPTHLIKTRGQQVTLRCSPKSGHDTVSWYQQALGQGPQFIFQYYEEEERQRGNFPDRFSGHQFPNYSSELNVNALLLGDSALYLCASSVRGSSYNSPLHFGNGTRLTVT.